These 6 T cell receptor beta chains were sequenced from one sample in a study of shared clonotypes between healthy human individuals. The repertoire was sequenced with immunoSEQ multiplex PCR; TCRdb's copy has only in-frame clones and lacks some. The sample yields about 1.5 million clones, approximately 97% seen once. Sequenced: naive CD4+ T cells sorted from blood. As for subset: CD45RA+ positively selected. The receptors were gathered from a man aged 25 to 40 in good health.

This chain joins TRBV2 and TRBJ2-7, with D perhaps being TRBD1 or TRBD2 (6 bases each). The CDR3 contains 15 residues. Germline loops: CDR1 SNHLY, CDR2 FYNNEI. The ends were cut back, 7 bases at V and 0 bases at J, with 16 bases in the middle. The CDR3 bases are TGTGCCAGCAATTACGACAGGACTAACTCCTACGAGCAGTACTTC. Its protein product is CASNYDRTNSYEQYF. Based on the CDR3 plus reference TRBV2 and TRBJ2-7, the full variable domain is EPEVTQTPSHQVTQMGQEVILRCVPISNHLYFYWYRQILGQKVEFLVSFYNNEISEKSEIFDDQFSVERPDGSNFTLKIRSTKLEDSAMYFCASNYDRTNSYEQYFGPGTRLTVT.

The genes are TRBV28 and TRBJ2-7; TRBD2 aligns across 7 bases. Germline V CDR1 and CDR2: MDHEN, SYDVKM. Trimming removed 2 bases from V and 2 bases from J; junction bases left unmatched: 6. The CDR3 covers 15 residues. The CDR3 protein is CASSLRGGPTYEQYF. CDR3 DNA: TGTGCCAGCAGTTTAAGGGGAGGGCCAACCTACGAGCAGTACTTC. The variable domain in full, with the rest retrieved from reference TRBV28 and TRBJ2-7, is DVKVTQSSRYLVKRTGEKVFLECVQDMDHENMFWYRQDPGLGLRLIYFSYDVKMKEKGDIPEGYSVSREKKERFSLILESASTNQTSMYLCASSLRGGPTYEQYFGPGTRLTVT.

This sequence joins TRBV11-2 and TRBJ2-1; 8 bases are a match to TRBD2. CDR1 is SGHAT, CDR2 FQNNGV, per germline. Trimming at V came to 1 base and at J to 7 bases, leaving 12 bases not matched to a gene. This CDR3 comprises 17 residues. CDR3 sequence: CASSLASGSGRSNEQFF. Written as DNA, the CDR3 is TGTGCCAGCAGCTTAGCCTCCGGGAGCGGGAGAAGTAATGAGCAGTTCTTC.

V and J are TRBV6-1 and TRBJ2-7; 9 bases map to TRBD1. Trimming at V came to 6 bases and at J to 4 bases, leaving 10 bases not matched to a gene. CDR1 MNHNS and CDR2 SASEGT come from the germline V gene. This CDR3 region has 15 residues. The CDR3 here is CASRSGGQGSYEQYF. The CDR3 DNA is TGTGCCAGCAGGTCTGGGGGACAGGGATCTTACGAGCAGTACTTC.

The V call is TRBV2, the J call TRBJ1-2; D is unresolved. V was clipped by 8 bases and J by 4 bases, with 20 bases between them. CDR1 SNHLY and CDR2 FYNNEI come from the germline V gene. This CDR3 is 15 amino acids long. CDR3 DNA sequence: TGTGCCAGCCCAAAACTACTTAATGGCTCCTATGGCTACACCTTC. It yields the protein CASPKLLNGSYGYTF. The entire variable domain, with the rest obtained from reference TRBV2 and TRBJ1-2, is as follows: EPEVTQTPSHQVTQMGQEVILRCVPISNHLYFYWYRQILGQKVEFLVSFYNNEISEKSEIFDDQFSVERPDGSNFTLKIRSTKLEDSAMYFCASPKLLNGSYGYTFGSGTRLTVV.

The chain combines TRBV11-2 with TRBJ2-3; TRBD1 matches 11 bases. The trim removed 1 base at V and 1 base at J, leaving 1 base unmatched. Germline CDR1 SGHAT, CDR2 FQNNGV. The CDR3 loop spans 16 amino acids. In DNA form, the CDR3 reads TGTGCCAGCAGCTTAGGGGGACAGGGGGGCACAGATACGCAGTATTTT. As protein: CASSLGGQGGTDTQYF.